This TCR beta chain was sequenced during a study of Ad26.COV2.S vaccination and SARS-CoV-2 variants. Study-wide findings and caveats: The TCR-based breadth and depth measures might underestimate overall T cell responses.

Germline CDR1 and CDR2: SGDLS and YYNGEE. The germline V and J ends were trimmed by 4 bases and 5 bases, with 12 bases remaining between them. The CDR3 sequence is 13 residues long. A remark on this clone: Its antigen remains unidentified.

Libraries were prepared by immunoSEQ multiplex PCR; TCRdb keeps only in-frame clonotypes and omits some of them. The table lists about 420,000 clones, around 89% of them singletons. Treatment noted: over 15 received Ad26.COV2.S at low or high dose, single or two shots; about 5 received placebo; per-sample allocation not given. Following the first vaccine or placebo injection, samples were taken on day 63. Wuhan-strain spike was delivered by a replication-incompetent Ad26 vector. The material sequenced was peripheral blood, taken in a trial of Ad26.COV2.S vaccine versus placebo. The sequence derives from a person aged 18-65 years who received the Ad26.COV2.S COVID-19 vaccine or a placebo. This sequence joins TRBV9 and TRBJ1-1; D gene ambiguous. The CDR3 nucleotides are TGTGCCAGCAGCCCCACCCCGGGGACTGAAGCTTTCTTT. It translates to CASSPTPGTEAFF.